These 2 T cell receptor beta chains were sequenced from one sample in a study of shared clonotypes between healthy human individuals. CD45RO-negative CD8 cells positively selected for CCR7 made up the naive population, which excluded terminally differentiated effector memory CD45RA+ cells. Generated by immunoSEQ multiplex PCR, the TCRdb table keeps only in-frame clones and is missing some. The sample lists about 2 million clones, about 95% occurring once. Input material: naive CD8+ T cells sorted from blood. These receptor sequences come from a man aged 18 to 30 in good health.

This clone came up once. The V call is TRBV4-1, the J call TRBJ1-1; D is unresolved. This CDR3 comprises 17 residues. Deletions cut 0 bases from V and 1 base from J, with 15 bases between. CDR1 MGHRA and CDR2 YSYEKL come from the germline V gene. The CDR3 region has the DNA TGCGCCAGCAGCCAAGACCCGCCGTGGGGAGAGAACACTGAAGCTTTCTTT. It translates to CASSQDPPWGENTEAFF.

This chain uses TRBV19 with TRBJ2-2; 10 positions agree with TRBD1. Germline loops: CDR1 LNHDA, CDR2 SQIVND (reference sequence). The CDR3 spans 17 residues. V shed 3 bases, J shed 5 bases, and the junction held 9 bases outside the gene matches. CDR3 DNA: TGTGCCAGTAGTATCCACCTGGGACAGGGGCGAACCGGGGAGCTGTTTTTT. Protein: CASSIHLGQGRTGELFF.